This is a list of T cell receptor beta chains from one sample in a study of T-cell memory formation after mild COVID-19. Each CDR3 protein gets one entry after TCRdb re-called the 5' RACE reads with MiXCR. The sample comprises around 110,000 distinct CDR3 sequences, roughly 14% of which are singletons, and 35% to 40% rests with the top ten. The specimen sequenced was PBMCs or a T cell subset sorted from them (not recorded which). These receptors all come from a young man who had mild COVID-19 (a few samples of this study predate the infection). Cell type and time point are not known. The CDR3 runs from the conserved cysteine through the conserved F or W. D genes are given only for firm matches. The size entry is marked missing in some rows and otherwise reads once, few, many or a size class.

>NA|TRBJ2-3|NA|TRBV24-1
CATSGDAEVDTQYF
TGTGCCACCAGTGGTGACGCAGAGGTAGATACGCAGTATTTT
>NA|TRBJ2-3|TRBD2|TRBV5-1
CASSRSGGRSTDTQYF
TGCGCCAGCAGCCGTAGCGGGGGGCGAAGCACAGATACGCAGTATTTT
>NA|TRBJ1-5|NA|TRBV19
CASSIEGNNQPQHF
TGTGCCAGTAGTATTGAGGGAAACAATCAGCCCCAGCATTTT
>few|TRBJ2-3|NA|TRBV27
CASRYTDTQYF
TGTGCCAGCAGATACACAGATACGCAGTATTTT
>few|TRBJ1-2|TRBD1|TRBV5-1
CASRTGTGDYGGYGYTF
TGCGCCAGCAGGACCGGGACAGGGGATTATGGTGGCTATGGCTACACCTTC
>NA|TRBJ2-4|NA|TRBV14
CASSQDRGTLRIQYF
TGTGCCAGCAGCCAAGATCGGGGGACCCTACGCATTCAGTACTTC
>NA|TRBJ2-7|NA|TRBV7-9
CASRSGAAPTEQYF
TGTGCCAGCAGATCGGGGGCAGCTCCTACTGAGCAGTACTTC
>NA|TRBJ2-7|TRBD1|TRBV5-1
CASSPLTGAEQYF
TGCGCCAGCAGCCCATTAACAGGGGCCGAGCAGTACTTC
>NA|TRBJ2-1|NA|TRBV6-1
CASSEEWGHEQFF
TGTGCCAGCAGTGAAGAATGGGGACATGAGCAGTTCTTC
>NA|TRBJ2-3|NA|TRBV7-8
CASAPQADTQYF
TGTGCCAGCGCCCCACAGGCAGATACGCAGTATTTT
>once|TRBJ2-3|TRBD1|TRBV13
CASSFQTGPPDTQYF
TGTGCCAGCAGCTTCCAGACAGGGCCCCCAGATACGCAGTATTTT
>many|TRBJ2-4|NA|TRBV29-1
CSVFPGPENIQYF
TGCAGCGTTTTCCCGGGGCCGGAAAACATTCAGTACTTC
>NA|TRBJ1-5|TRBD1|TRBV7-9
CASSGTGGFDQPQHF
TGTGCCAGCAGCGGGACAGGTGGGTTCGATCAGCCCCAGCATTTT
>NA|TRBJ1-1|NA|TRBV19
CASSFSGPEAFF
TGTGCCAGTAGCTTCTCGGGACCTGAAGCTTTCTTT
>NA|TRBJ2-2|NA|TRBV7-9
CASSLDVTGELFF
TGTGCCAGCAGCTTAGACGTCACCGGGGAGCTGTTTTTT
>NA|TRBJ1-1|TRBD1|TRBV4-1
CASSQEPGGFTEAFF
TGCGCCAGCAGCCAAGAGCCAGGGGGCTTTACTGAAGCTTTCTTT
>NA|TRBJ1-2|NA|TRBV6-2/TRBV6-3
CASSSTLTGSYGYTF
TGTGCCAGCAGTTCGACCCTGACAGGCTCCTATGGCTACACCTTC
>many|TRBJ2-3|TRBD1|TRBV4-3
CASSQVEPVQGADTQYF
TGCGCCAGCAGCCAAGTCGAGCCGGTGCAGGGGGCAGATACGCAGTATTTT
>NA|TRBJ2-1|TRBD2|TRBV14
CASSEGAGGYNEQFF
TGTGCCAGCAGCGAGGGAGCGGGGGGATACAATGAGCAGTTCTTC
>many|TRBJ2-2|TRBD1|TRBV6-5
CASSRDRGTNTGELFF
TGTGCCAGCAGTCGCGACAGGGGGACGAACACCGGGGAGCTGTTTTTT
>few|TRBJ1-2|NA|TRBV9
CASSVAGSYYGYTF
TGTGCCAGCAGCGTAGCTGGTTCCTACTATGGCTACACCTTC
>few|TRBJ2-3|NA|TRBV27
CASGFTDTQYF
TGTGCCAGCGGATTCACAGATACGCAGTATTTT
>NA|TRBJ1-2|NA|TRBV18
CASSPTRDWSSPNYGYTF
TGTGCCAGCTCGCCCACCCGCGATTGGTCCAGCCCTAACTATGGCTACACCTTC
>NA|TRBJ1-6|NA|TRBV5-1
CASCVRLHF
TGCGCCAGCTGCGTTCGTCTCCACTTT
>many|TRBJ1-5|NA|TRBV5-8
CASSHQPQHF
TGTGCCAGCAGTCATCAGCCCCAGCATTTT
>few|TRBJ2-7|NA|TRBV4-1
CASSQVAGWEQYF
TGCGCCAGCAGCCAAGTGGCCGGGTGGGAGCAGTACTTC
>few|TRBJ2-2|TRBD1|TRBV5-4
CASSLEEGQGTGELFF
TGTGCCAGCAGCTTGGAAGAGGGACAGGGCACCGGGGAGCTGTTTTTT
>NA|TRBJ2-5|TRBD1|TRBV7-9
CASSSQDRGRETQYF
TGTGCCAGCAGCTCACAGGACAGGGGGCGGGAGACCCAGTACTTC
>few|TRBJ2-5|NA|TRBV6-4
CASPDGVPGVQETQYF
TGTGCCAGCCCAGACGGGGTCCCAGGGGTCCAAGAGACCCAGTACTTC
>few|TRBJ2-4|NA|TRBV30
CAWSMAVAKNIQYF
TGTGCCTGGAGTATGGCGGTAGCCAAAAACATTCAGTACTTC
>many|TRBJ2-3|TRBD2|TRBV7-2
CASRGLAGNTDTQYF
TGTGCCAGCAGGGGACTAGCGGGGAATACAGATACGCAGTATTTT
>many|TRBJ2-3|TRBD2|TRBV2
CASSAGLADTDTQYF
TGTGCCAGCAGTGCCGGACTAGCGGACACAGATACGCAGTATTTT
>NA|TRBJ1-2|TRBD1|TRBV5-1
CASSPRQGRDYGYTF
TGCGCCAGCAGCCCCCGACAGGGCAGGGACTATGGCTACACCTTC
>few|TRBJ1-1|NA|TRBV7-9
CASSWGTTTQGTEAFF
TGTGCCAGCAGCTGGGGAACGACGACCCAGGGCACTGAAGCTTTCTTT
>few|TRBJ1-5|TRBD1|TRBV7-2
CASSLDLLTGGIQPQHF
TGTGCCAGCAGCTTAGACCTCCTGACAGGGGGGATTCAGCCCCAGCATTTT
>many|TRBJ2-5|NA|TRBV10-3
CAISDPSAGQETQYF
TGTGCCATCAGTGACCCTTCAGCGGGCCAAGAGACCCAGTACTTC
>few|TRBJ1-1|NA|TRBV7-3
CASSLQGNTEAFF
TGTGCCAGCAGTCTACAGGGGAACACTGAAGCTTTCTTT
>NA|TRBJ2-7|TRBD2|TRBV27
CASSLSGGGAHEQYF
TGTGCCAGCAGTTTATCGGGCGGGGGGGCCCACGAGCAGTACTTC
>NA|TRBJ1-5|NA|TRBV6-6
CASSSGQPQHF
TGTGCCAGCAGTTCGGGGCAGCCCCAGCATTTT
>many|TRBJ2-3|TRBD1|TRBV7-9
CASSPGTGGTDTQYF
TGTGCCAGCAGCCCAGGGACAGGGGGCACAGATACGCAGTATTTT
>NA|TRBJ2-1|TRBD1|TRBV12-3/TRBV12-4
CATTDRDRGDEQFF
TGTGCCACCACCGACCGGGACAGGGGGGACGAGCAGTTCTTC
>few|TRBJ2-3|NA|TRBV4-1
CASSQVSGSDTQYF
TGCGCCAGCAGCCAAGTTTCAGGATCCGATACGCAGTATTTT
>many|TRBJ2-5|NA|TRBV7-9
CASSSLLAKETQYF
TGTGCCAGCAGCTCTCTCCTAGCGAAAGAGACCCAGTACTTC
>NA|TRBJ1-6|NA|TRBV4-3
CASSPGWTDNSPLHF
TGCGCCAGCAGCCCCGGATGGACAGACAATTCACCCCTCCACTTT